These 15 T cell receptor beta chains originate from one sample sequenced in a study of identifying expanded T cells in peripheral blood. Repertoires were generated with immunoSEQ multiplex PCR, while TCRdb's copy carries only in-frame clones and drops some. The data contain tens of thousands of clones, roughly 89% of them singletons. The sample consisted of blood. The source of these receptors is a person aged 18 to 75 in good health.

The gene calls are TRBV5-1 and TRBJ2-5; TRBD2 matches 14 bases. The CDR3 length is 16 residues. The trim removed 4 bases at V and 4 bases at J, leaving 6 bases unmatched. Per germline, CDR1 SGHRS and CDR2 YFSETQ. This CDR3 reads CASSPGLAGVSETQYF. Here the CDR3 DNA reads TGCGCCAGCAGCCCGGGACTAGCGGGAGTATCAGAGACCCAGTACTTC.

The rearrangement links TRBV2 to TRBJ2-5; TRBD1 agrees at 7 bases. V trimming: 6 bases; J trimming: 1 base; junction bases outside the gene matches: 2. The germline gives CDR1 SNHLY, CDR2 FYNNEI. The CDR3 contains 13 residues. CDR3 sequence: CASSRDSQETQYF. The CDR3 DNA reads TGTGCCAGCAGCCGGGACAGCCAAGAGACCCAGTACTTC.

This chain joins TRBV19 and TRBJ1-1; 7 bases align to TRBD1. CDR1 and CDR2 from the germline V gene are LNHDA and SQIVND (reference sequence). The CDR3 is 15 residues long. J was trimmed by 2 bases and V by 4 bases; bases with no gene match: 7. This chain's CDR3 is CASSTGQADNTEAFF. CDR3 DNA: TGTGCCAGTAGTACAGGACAGGCCGATAACACTGAAGCTTTCTTT.

The sample holds a few counts of this clone. The chain links TRBV30 to TRBJ2-1; 8 bases align to TRBD2. V gave up 2 bases and J gave up 12 bases; unmatched junction bases: 6. Germline-derived CDR1 and CDR2 are GTSNPN and SVGIG (reference sequence). The CDR3 loop spans 12 amino acids. The CDR3 loop is CAWSKREIVQFF. The CDR3 DNA reads as TGTGCCTGGAGTAAGCGGGAGATAGTGCAGTTCTTC.

This clone was recorded only once. The chain uses TRBV5-1 and TRBJ1-1; a weak D match, TRBD1 (6 bases). The CDR3 covers 18 residues. Germline-derived CDR1 and CDR2 are SGHRS and YFSETQ. V was trimmed by 4 bases and J by 0 bases, leaving 22 bases between them. This CDR3 is CASSLGSSTGSLNTEAFF. For the CDR3, the DNA is TGCGCCAGCAGCCTCGGTTCCTCGACAGGCAGTCTGAACACTGAAGCTTTCTTT. Full variable domain (missing parts from reference TRBV5-1 and TRBJ1-1): KAGVTQTPRYLIKTRGQQVTLSCSPISGHRSVSWYQQTPGQGLQFLFEYFSETQRNKGNFPGRFSGRQFSNSRSEMNVSTLELGDSALYLCASSLGSSTGSLNTEAFFGQGTRLTVV.

The chain employs TRBV19 and TRBJ1-4; unclear D gene. V was cut by 5 bases and J by 2 bases, with 6 bases left in between. Germline CDR1 reads LNHDA; CDR2 reads SQIVND (reference sequence). There are 13 residues in the CDR3. DNA of the CDR3: TGTGCCAGTAGTCAAGGGACTAATGAAAAACTGTTTTTT. Amino acid sequence: CASSQGTNEKLFF.

The rearrangement joins TRBV11-2 to TRBJ2-3; no clear D gene. V dropped 2 bases and J dropped 6 bases, with 15 bases sitting between them. Germline-derived CDR1 and CDR2 are SGHAT and FQNNGV. The CDR3 is 15 amino acids. The CDR3 sequence is CASSLLGLQRDTQYF. Written as DNA, the CDR3 is TGTGCCAGCAGCTTATTGGGCCTACAACGTGATACGCAGTATTTT.

The chain has TRBV5-4 and TRBJ1-2; D is possibly TRBD1 (6 bases). The CDR3 is 12 amino acids. The V end was cut by 5 bases, the J end by 6 bases, with 11 bases between. Germline-derived CDR1 and CDR2 are SGHNT and YYREEE (reference sequence). Here the CDR3 DNA reads TGTGCCAGCAGTTCCACAGGGAATGGCTACACCTTC. This gives the protein CASSSTGNGYTF.

The chain recombines TRBV5-5 with TRBJ2-1; the D is unclear. V was pared by 0 bases and J by 8 bases, with 18 bases between. The CDR3 runs 16 residues. Germline lookup yields CDR1 SGHKS and CDR2 YYEKEE (reference sequence). CDR3 bases: TGTGCCAGCAGCTTGGATGTTATAGGGAAAAATTATGAGCAGTTCTTC. Amino acids: CASSLDVIGKNYEQFF.

This clone occurred once. The V call is TRBV11-2, the J call TRBJ1-3; D unresolved. This CDR3 is built from 14 residues. Trimming took off 3 bases at V and 2 bases at J, with 8 bases between the two ends. The germline gives CDR1 SGHAT, CDR2 FQNNGV. CDR3 residues: CASSFRAAGNTIYF. Written as DNA, the CDR3 is TGTGCCAGCAGCTTTAGGGCAGCTGGAAACACCATATATTTT.

This clone was detected only once. This chain links TRBV5-6 with TRBJ2-2, with D tentatively TRBD2 (5 bases). CDR1 and CDR2 (germline): SGHDT, YYEEEE. The V end lost 4 bases, the J end lost 0 bases, and 10 bases lay between the germline ends. The CDR3 is made up of 15 amino acids. CDR3 region: CASSAPSSNTGELFF. Here the CDR3 DNA reads TGTGCCAGCAGCGCCCCTAGCTCGAACACCGGGGAGCTGTTTTTT.

This chain connects TRBV18 to TRBJ2-1, with D unclear. Trimming took 3 bases from V and 8 from J, leaving 8 bases between them. The length of the CDR3 is 12 residues. Germline V lookup: CDR1 KGHSH, CDR2 LQKENI. The CDR3 protein is CASSPFDDEQFF. CDR3 nucleotides: TGTGCCAGCTCACCCTTCGACGATGAGCAGTTCTTC. Variable domain in full (rest from reference TRBV18 and TRBJ2-1): NAGVMQNPRHLVRRRGQEARLRCSPMKGHSHVYWYRQLPEEGLKFMVYLQKENIIDESGMPKERFSAEFPKEGPSILRIQQVVRGDSAAYFCASSPFDDEQFFGPGTRLTVL.

The rearrangement joins TRBV28 to TRBJ1-5, with TRBD1 identical over 8 bases. V trimming: 4 bases; J trimming: 2 bases; junction bases outside the gene matches: 1. Per the germline V gene, CDR1 is MDHEN and CDR2 is SYDVKM. This CDR3 contains 14 residues. CDR3: CASSSTGGNQPQHF. The CDR3, as DNA: TGTGCCAGCAGTTCGACAGGGGGCAATCAGCCCCAGCATTTT.

A single count supports this clone. The rearrangement joins TRBV28 to TRBJ2-3; 9 positions agree with TRBD2. V gave up 3 bases and J gave up 2 bases; unmatched junction bases: 6. The CDR3 consists of 16 residues. Germline V gene data show CDR1 as MDHEN and CDR2 as SYDVKM. The CDR3 reads CASSFPRLAVTDTQYF. The CDR3 nucleotides read TGTGCCAGCAGTTTTCCCAGACTAGCGGTCACAGATACGCAGTATTTT.

The V and J genes are TRBV4-3 and TRBJ2-2; D uncertain. The CDR3 runs 13 residues. Trimming cost V 1 base and J 7 bases, with 7 bases left between them. Germline V gives CDR1 LGHNA, CDR2 YSLEER. The CDR3 here is CASSQVGVGELFF. The CDR3 region has the DNA TGCGCCAGCAGCCAAGTGGGTGTCGGGGAGCTGTTTTTT.